Here is one TCR beta chain with its context. The V gene lost 6 bases and the J gene lost 5 bases, with 14 bases spanning the gap. Germline V lookup: CDR1 LNHDA, CDR2 SQIVND (reference sequence). The CDR3 runs to 14 residues. Using immunoSEQ multiplex PCR, the repertoire was profiled, and TCRdb retains in-frame clones only, with some absent. This sample has about 49,000 clones, with 86% found just once. This record comes from a study of control samples from healthy donors and cancer patients. This chain joins TRBV19 and TRBJ1-5; D is unclear. Source material: PBMCs. The receptor comes from a woman between 50 and 59 years old with lung cancer. The CDR3 nucleotides are TGTGCCAGTAGAGAAACCCAGCGGGATCAGCCCCAGCATTTT. It translates to CASRETQRDQPQHF.